The TCR beta chain described here comes from a study of blood T cell repertoires in COVID-19. Study information: PBMCs, B-cell-depleted T cells, or T cells provided the cDNA or gDNA that made up the material.

TCRdb's table, derived via immunoSEQ multiplex PCR, lists solely in-frame clones and lacks some. The table has around 200,000 clones, roughly 86% seen once. After removal of 4 bases from V and 4 bases from J, the junction contained 8 bases not matched to a gene. Germline-derived CDR1 and CDR2 are LGHNT and FRNRAP. The CDR3 extends over 15 amino acids. The sample was peripheral blood. The chain carries TRBV12-5 and TRBJ1-1, with TRBD1 matching 8 bases. The clonotype comes from a man between 18 and 29 years old with active or convalescent COVID-19. DNA for the CDR3: TGTGCTAGTGGTTCCGCAGGGGGCGTGGGCACTGAAGCTTTCTTT. This codes for CASGSAGGVGTEAFF.